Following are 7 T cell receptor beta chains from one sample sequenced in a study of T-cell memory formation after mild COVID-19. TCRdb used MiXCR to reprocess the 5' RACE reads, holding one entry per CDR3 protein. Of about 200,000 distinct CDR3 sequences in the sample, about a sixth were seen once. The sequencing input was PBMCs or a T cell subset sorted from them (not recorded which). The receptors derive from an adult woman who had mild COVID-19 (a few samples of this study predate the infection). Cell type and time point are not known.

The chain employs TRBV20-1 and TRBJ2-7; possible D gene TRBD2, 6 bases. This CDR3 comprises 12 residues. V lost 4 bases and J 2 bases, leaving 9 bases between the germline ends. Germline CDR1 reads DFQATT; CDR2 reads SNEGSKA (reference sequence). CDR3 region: CSANGGTYEQYF. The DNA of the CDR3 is TGCAGTGCTAACGGGGGAACCTACGAGCAGTACTTC.

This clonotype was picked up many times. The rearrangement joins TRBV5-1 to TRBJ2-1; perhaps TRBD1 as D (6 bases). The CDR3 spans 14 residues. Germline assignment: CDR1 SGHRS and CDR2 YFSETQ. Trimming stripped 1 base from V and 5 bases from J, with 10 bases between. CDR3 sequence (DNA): TGCGCCAGCAGCTTGTGGGGGCCAGACAATGAGCAGTTCTTC. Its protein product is CASSLWGPDNEQFF.

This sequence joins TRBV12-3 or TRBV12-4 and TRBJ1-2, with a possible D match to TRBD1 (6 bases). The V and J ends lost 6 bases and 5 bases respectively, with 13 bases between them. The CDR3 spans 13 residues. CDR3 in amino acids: CASRGAWKYGYTF. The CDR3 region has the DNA TGTGCCAGCAGGGGGGCATGGAAGTATGGCTACACCTTC.

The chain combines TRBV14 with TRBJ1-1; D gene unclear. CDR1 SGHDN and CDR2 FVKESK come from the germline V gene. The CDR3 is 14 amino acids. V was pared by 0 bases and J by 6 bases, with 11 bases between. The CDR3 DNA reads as TGTGCCAGCAGCCAAGATTGGGTTGGCCCTGAAGCTTTCTTT. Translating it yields CASSQDWVGPEAFF.

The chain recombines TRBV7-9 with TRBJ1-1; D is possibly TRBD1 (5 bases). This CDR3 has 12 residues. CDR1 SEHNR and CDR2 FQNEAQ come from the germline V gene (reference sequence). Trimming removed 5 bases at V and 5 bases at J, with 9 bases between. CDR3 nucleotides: TGTGCCAGCAGCGTAAGACAGACTGAAGCTTTCTTT. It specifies CASSVRQTEAFF.

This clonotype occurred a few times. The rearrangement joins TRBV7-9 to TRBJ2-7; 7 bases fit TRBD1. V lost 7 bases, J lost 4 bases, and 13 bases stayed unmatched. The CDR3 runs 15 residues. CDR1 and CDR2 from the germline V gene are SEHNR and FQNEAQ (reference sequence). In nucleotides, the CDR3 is TGTGCCAGCACCGGTTCGGGGACAGAAGCATACGAGCAGTACTTC. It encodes CASTGSGTEAYEQYF.

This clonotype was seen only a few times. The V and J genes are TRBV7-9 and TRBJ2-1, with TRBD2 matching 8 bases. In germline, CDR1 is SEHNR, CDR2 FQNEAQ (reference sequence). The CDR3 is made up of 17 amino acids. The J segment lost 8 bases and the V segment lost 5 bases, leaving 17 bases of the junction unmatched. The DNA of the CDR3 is TGTGCCAGCAGCCCTGGACTAGCAGAGGGCTCACGGGATGAGCAGTTCTTC. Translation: CASSPGLAEGSRDEQFF.